This T cell receptor beta chain was observed in a study of long-term antiretroviral therapy in people with HIV. As for the study in general: First collections came about a decade before the 2015 immediate-ART recommendation. Study results and limitations: Clonal expansions arising prior to ART prevailed in the repertoire at every time point.

It was in the United States that all participants with HIV were treated. Running of the v3.0 immunoSEQ assay took place at survey level. This table comes from immunoSEQ multiplex PCR, and its TCRdb copy is limited to in-frame clones, with some not included. This sample carries just under 35,000 clones, approximately 84% of them seen once, and the ten largest clones take 4.5% to 5%. Regarding this clone: Its cognate antigen is unknown.

Sequences were derived from unsorted PBMCs, sampled approximately 2.7 years before starting antiretroviral therapy. This sequence originates from a woman under 40 with HIV.

CDR3 nucleotide sequence: TGTGCCAGCAGAACCAGGCGGGCGAGTGATGAAAAACTGTTTTTT. Protein sequence: CASRTRRASDEKLFF. The rearrangement links TRBV27 to TRBJ1-4; no reliable D call. This CDR3 is 15 amino acids long. CDR1 and CDR2 (germline): MNHEY, SMNVEV (reference sequence). Trimming stripped 6 bases from V and 6 bases from J, with 17 bases between.